These 5 T cell receptor beta chains originate from one sample sequenced in a study of OX40 agonist ivuxolimab in advanced cancers. Here immunoSEQ multiplex PCR was the method, and the copy in TCRdb shows in-frame clones only, minus some. The profile shows about 42,000 clones, about 81% of them singletons. Sequencing was performed on CD4+ or CD8+ T cells sorted from blood, taken in a trial of the OX40 agonist ivuxolimab. Source of these receptors: an adult with an advanced solid tumor such as melanoma, head and neck, liver or kidney cancer.

Remarks on this clone: The sample contains more than one DNA sequence encoding this CDR3. This chain joins TRBV7-6 and TRBJ1-3; a possible D gene is TRBD1 (5 bases). CDR1 and CDR2 from the germline V gene are SGHVS and FNYEAQ. The CDR3 runs to 13 residues. Trimming left V 5 bases short and J 7 bases short, with 12 bases between. DNA for the CDR3: TGTGCCAGCAGCCCGGGACTCTCGAACACCATATATTTT. As protein: CASSPGLSNTIYF.

The CDR3 nucleotides read TGCGCCAGCAGCCCGGGCGGGACCTCTAATGAAAAACTGTTTTTT. Its protein product is CASSPGGTSNEKLFF. J is TRBJ1-4 and V is TRBV5-1, with D possibly matching TRBD1 (5 bases). Germline V gene lookup returns CDR1 SGHRS and CDR2 YFSETQ. This CDR3 has 15 amino acids. V lost 4 bases to trimming and J lost 3 bases, with 13 bases between them.

The CDR3 DNA reads TGTGCCAGCGGTTTTAGCAATCAGCCCCAGCATTTT. It translates to CASGFSNQPQHF. This chain links TRBV7-9 with TRBJ1-5; D is undetermined. Germline assignment: CDR1 SEHNR and CDR2 FQNEAQ (reference sequence). Trimming stripped 8 bases from V and 0 bases from J, with 5 bases between. CDR3 size: 12 residues.

This clone was recorded a few times. J is TRBJ1-2 and V is TRBV9; D is possibly TRBD1 (5 bases). CDR1 and CDR2 from the germline V gene are SGDLS and YYNGEE. This CDR3 is 15 amino acids long. Trimming took 0 bases from V and 0 from J, leaving 9 bases between them. CDR3 residues: CASSVGGEANYGYTF. DNA of the CDR3: TGTGCCAGCAGCGTAGGAGGGGAAGCTAACTATGGCTACACCTTC.

CDR3 residues: CASSLHRGNEQYF. The CDR3 coding sequence is TGTGCCAGCAGCCTACACAGGGGAAACGAGCAGTACTTC. V usage is TRBV2 and J usage is TRBJ2-7, with 7 positions matching TRBD1. J was trimmed by 5 bases and V by 6 bases; bases with no gene match: 7. Germline assignment: CDR1 SNHLY and CDR2 FYNNEI. The CDR3 loop spans 13 amino acids. Together with reference TRBV2 and TRBJ2-7, the CDR3 gives the full variable domain: EPEVTQTPSHQVTQMGQEVILRCVPISNHLYFYWYRQILGQKVEFLVSFYNNEISEKSEIFDDQFSVERPDGSNFTLKIRSTKLEDSAMYFCASSLHRGNEQYFGPGTRLTVT.